Given below is one TCR beta chain in context. The source of the sample is a study of cytomegalovirus exposure and HLA in healthy donors. The PCR contained 60 Vbeta and 13 Jbeta primers. Sequencing used immunoSEQ multiplex PCR; TCRdb keeps in-frame clones, though not all of them. Among about 91,000 clones listed, more than 55% were seen once. Source material: PBMCs. This clonotype was obtained from a human donor in good health.

The CDR3 sequence: CASKQGSFYGYTF. In DNA form, the CDR3 reads TGTGCCAGCAAACAGGGCAGCTTCTATGGCTACACCTTC. The chain links TRBV6-5 to TRBJ1-2, with a weak D call TRBD1 (6 bases). The germline CDR1 and CDR2 sequences are MNHEY and SVGAGI. The CDR3 is made up of 13 amino acids. V shed 7 bases and J shed 4 bases, with 13 bases lying between them.